The clone carrying this T cell receptor (beta chain) was counted a few times. TCRdb processed the 5' RACE reads anew with MiXCR; each CDR3 protein has one entry. This sample has 350,000 to 600,000 distinct CDR3 sequences, with approximately 15% found just once. The sample is drawn from a study of identical twins. CDR1 is DFQATT, CDR2 SNEGSKA, per germline (reference sequence). This CDR3 has 13 residues. V was trimmed by 2 bases and J by 4 bases, leaving 11 bases between them. These sequences were also reported in another study, on yellow fever vaccine responses in identical twins. Per that study: Twins' T cell vaccine responses reportedly looked partly convergent, partly personalized.

The material sequenced was CD4+ T cells sorted from blood. The source of this sequence is a young woman in good health. The chain has TRBV20-1 and TRBJ1-1; D is unclear. The CDR3 loop is CSARIVWGTEAFF. CDR3 coding DNA: TGCAGTGCTAGAATAGTCTGGGGCACTGAAGCTTTCTTT.